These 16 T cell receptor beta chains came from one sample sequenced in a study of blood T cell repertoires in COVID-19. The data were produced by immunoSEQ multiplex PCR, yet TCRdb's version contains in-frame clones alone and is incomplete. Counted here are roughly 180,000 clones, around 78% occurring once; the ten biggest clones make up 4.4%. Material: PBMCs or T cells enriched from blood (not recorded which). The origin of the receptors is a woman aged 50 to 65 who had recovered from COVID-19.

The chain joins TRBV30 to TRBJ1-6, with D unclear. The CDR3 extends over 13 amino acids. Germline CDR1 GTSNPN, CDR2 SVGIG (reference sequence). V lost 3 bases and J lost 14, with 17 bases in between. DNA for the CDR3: TGTGCCTGGAGGGCACCAACAGTGTCTTCCCTCCACTTT. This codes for CAWRAPTVSSLHF.

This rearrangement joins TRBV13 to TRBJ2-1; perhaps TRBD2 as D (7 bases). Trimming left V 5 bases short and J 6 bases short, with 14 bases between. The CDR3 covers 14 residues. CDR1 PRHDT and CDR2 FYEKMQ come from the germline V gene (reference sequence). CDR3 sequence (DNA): TGTGCCAGCAGCCCCCGGGGGGCGTTCAATGAGCAGTTCTTC. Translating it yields CASSPRGAFNEQFF.

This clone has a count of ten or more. The CDR3 is CASSQGGLENIQYF. CDR3 in DNA: TGTGCCAGCAGCCAAGGGGGACTAGAAAACATTCAGTACTTC. The chain uses TRBV3-1 (or the pseudogene TRBV3-2) and TRBJ2-4; 8 nucleotides align to TRBD2. V trimming: 1 base; J trimming: 5 bases; junction bases outside the gene matches: 1. The CDR3 runs to 14 residues. Germline-derived CDR1 and CDR2 are LGHDT and YNNKEL (reference sequence).

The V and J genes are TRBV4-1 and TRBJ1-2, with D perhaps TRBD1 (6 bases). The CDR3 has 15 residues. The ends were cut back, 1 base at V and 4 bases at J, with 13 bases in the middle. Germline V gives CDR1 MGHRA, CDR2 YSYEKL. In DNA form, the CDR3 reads TGCGCCAGCAGCCAAGTCCAGGACAGCCCCTATGGCTACACCTTC. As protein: CASSQVQDSPYGYTF.

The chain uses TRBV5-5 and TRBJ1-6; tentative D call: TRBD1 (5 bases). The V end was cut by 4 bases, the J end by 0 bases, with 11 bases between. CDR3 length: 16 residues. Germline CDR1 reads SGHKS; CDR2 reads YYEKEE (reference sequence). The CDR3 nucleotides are TGTGCCAGCAGCCGGGACGGGAGCTCCTATAATTCACCCCTCCACTTT. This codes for CASSRDGSSYNSPLHF.

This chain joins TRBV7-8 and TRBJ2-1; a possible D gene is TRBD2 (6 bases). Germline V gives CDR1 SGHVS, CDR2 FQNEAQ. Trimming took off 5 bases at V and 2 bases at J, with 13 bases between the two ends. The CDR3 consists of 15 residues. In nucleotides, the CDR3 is TGTGCCAGCAGCCCTAGAGCGGGCACCTACAATGAGCAGTTCTTC. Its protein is CASSPRAGTYNEQFF.

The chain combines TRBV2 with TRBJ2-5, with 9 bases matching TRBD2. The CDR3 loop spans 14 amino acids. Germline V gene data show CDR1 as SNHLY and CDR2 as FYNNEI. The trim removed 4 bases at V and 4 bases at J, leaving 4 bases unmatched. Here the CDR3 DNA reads TGTGCCAGCAGTGGGATTAGCGGGGGAGAGACCCAGTACTTC. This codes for CASSGISGGETQYF. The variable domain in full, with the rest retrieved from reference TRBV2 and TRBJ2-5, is EPEVTQTPSHQVTQMGQEVILRCVPISNHLYFYWYRQILGQKVEFLVSFYNNEISEKSEIFDDQFSVERPDGSNFTLKIRSTKLEDSAMYFCASSGISGGETQYFGPGTRLLVL.

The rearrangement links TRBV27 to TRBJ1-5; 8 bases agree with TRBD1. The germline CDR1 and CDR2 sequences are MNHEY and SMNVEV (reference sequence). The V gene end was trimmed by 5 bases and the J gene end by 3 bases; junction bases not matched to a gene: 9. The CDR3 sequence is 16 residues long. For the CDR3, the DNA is TGTGCCAGCAGTGCCGCGACAGGGGTCGCCAATCAGCCCCAGCATTTT. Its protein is CASSAATGVANQPQHF.

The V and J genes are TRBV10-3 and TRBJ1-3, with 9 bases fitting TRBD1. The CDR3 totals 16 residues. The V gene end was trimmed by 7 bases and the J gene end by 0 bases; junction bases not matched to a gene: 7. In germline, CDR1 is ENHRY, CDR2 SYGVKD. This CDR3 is CAIKGQGPSSGNTIYF. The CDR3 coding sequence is TGTGCCATCAAAGGACAGGGGCCGAGCTCTGGAAACACCATATATTTT.

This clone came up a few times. Written as DNA, the CDR3 is TGCAGTGCCGTGTGGGACAGCCGGGCTTTCTTT. Its translation: CSAVWDSRAFF. The chain joins TRBV20-1 to TRBJ1-1; 7 bases match TRBD1. The germline CDR1 and CDR2 sequences are DFQATT and SNEGSKA (reference sequence). The CDR3 spans 11 residues. V was clipped by 6 bases and J by 11 bases; unmatched bases: 9.

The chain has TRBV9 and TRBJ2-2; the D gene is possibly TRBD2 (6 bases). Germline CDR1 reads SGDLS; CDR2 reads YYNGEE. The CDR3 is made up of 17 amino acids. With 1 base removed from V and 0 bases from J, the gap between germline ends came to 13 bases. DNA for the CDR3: TGTGCCAGCAGCGTATCCGGGACTCCAACGAACACCGGGGAGCTGTTTTTT. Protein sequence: CASSVSGTPTNTGELFF.

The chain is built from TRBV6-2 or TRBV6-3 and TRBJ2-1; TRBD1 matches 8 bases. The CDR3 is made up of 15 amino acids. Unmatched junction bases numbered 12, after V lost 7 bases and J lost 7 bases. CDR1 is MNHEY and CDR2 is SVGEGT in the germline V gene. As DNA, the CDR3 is TGTGCCAGCAACCCCCGAGACAGGGGCGTAAATGAGCAGTTCTTC. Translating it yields CASNPRDRGVNEQFF.

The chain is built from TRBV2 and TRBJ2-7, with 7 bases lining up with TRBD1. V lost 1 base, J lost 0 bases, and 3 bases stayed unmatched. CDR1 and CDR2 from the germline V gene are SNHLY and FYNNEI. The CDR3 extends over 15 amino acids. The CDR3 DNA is TGTGCCAGCAGTGAAGATGCAGGGGGCTCCTACGAGCAGTACGTC. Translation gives CASSEDAGGSYEQYV.

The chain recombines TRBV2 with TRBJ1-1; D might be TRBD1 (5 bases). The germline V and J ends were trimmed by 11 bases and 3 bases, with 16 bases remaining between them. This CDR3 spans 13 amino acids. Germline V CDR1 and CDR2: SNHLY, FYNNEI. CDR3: CASGGAWDTEAFF. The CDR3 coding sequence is TGTGCCTCGGGCGGGGCGTGGGACACTGAAGCTTTCTTT. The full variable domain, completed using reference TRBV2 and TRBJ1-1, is EPEVTQTPSHQVTQMGQEVILRCVPISNHLYFYWYRQILGQKVEFLVSFYNNEISEKSEIFDDQFSVERPDGSNFTLKIRSTKLEDSAMYFCASGGAWDTEAFFGQGTRLTVV.

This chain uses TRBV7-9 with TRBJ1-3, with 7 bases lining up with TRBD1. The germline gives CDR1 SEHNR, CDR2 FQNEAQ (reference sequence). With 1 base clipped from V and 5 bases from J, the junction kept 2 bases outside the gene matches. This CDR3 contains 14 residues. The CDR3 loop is CASSLEGQRNTIYF. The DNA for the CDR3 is TGTGCCAGCAGCTTAGAGGGACAGAGAAACACCATATATTTT.

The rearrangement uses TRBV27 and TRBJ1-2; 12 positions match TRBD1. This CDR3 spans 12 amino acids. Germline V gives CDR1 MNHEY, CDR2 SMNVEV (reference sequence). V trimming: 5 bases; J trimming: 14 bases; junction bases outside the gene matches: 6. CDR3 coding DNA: TGTGCCAGCAGTAAGGGACAGGGGGCATTGACCTTC. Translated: CASSKGQGALTF.